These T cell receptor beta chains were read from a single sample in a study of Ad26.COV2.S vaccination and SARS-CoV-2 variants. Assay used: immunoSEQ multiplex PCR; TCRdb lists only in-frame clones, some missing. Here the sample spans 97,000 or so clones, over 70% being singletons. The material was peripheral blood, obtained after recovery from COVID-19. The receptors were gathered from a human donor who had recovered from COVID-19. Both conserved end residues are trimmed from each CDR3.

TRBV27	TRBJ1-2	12	ASGRDATNYGYT
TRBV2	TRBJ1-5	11	ASGGQGNQPQH
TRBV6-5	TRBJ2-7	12	ASSYGTGVYEQY
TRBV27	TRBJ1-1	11	ASSFGVATEAF
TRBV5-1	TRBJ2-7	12	ASSWGTGTYEQY
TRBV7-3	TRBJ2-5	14	ASSLRGPSGQETQY
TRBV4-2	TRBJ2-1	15	ASSPYILAGGQGEQF
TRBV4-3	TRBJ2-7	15	ASSQDLARGSPYEQY
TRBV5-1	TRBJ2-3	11	ASSLLGPTTQY
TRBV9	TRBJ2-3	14	ASSVISGGRADTQY
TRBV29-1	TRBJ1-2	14	SVEETRAGEGYGYT
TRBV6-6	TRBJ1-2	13	ASSYEGQGNYGYT
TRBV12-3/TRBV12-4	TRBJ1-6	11	ASGQVVDSPLH
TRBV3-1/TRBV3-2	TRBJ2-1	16	ASSQEGLAGSTHNEQF
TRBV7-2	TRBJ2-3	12	ASSRRLAVDTQY
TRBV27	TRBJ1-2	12	ASLGQGGNYGYT
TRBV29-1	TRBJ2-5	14	SVVDRVWAGGETQY
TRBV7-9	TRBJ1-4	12	ASSLGQGDEKLF
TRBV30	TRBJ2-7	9	AWSVEDEQY
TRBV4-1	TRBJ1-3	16	ASSHGGGDRGPGNTIY
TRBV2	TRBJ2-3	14	ASTVAPSGSTDTQY
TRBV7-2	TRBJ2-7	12	ASSRGGGGYEQY
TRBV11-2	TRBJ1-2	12	ASSLDFTSYGYT